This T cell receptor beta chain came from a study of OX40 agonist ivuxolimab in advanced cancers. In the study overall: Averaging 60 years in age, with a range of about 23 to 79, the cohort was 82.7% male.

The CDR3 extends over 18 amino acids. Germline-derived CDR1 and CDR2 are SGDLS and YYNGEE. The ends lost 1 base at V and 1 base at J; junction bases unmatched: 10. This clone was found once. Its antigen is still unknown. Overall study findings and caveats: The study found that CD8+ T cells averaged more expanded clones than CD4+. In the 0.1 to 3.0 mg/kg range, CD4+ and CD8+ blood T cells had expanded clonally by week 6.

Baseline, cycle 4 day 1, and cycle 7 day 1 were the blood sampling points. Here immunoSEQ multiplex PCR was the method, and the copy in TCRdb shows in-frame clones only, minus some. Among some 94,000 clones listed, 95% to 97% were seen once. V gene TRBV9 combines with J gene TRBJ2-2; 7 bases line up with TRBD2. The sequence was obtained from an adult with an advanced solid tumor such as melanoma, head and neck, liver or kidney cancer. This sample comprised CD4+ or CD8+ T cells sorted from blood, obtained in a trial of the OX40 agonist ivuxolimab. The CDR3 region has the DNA TGTGCCAGCAGCGTATACTCCCGGGGGGATTGGAACACCGGGGAGCTGTTTTTT. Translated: CASSVYSRGDWNTGELFF.